This TCR delta chain was identified during a study of gamma-delta T cells after stem cell transplantation. TCRdb reanalysed the RT-PCR reads with CATT. The sample lists some 1,900 delta-chain clones; under 20% were seen once. Germline CDR1 is TSWWSYY and CDR2 is QGS. This CDR3 is built from 19 residues. A note on this clone: One end of the junction is discordant with germline, which a read error may explain.

The genes are TRDV1 and TRDJ1; a weak D match, TRDD3 (6 bases). The sample was gamma-delta T cells. This TCR derives from a human donor. It is not recorded whose cells these are; they may come from a transplant donor. The CDR3 region is CAIGVCKYFRWGDTRKLIF. In DNA, the CDR3 is TGTGCTATTGGGGTCTGTAAATATTTCCGGTGGGGGGACACGAGAAAACTCATCTTT.